This T cell receptor beta chain was obtained from a study of blood T cell repertoires in COVID-19. TCRdb's table, derived via immunoSEQ multiplex PCR, lists solely in-frame clones and lacks some. Among 350,000 to 400,000 clones, about 90% were seen once, and the ten largest hold about 2.7%. V gave up 5 bases and J gave up 0 bases, with 14 bases separating them. This CDR3 comprises 16 residues. Germline values: CDR1 LNHDA, CDR2 SQIVND (reference sequence). Sequencing was performed on PBMCs or T cells enriched from blood (not recorded which). The receptor was isolated from a woman aged 25 to 39 who had recovered from COVID-19. J is TRBJ1-5 and V is TRBV19, with D perhaps TRBD1 (6 bases). The CDR3 nucleotides are TGTGCCAGTAGTCCCAACAGGGTTCGTAGCAATCAGCCCCAGCATTTT. Translating it yields CASSPNRVRSNQPQHF. The full variable domain, with the rest looked up from reference TRBV19 and TRBJ1-5, is DGGITQSPKYLFRKEGQNVTLSCEQNLNHDAMYWYRQDPGQGLRLIYYSQIVNDFQKGDIAEGYSVSREKKESFPLTVTSAQKNPTAFYLCASSPNRVRSNQPQHFGDGTRLSIL.